Included here is one T cell receptor (beta chain) sequence, with context. This specimen belongs to a study of T-cell memory formation after mild COVID-19. MiXCR, run by TCRdb on the 5' RACE reads, gives a single entry per CDR3 protein. The sample lists tens of thousands of distinct CDR3 sequences, over 12% seen once, with around two fifths in the top ten. This CDR3 region has 16 residues. V lost 5 bases, J lost 3 bases, and 17 bases lay in between. The TCR originated in a man between 18 and 35 years old who had mild COVID-19 (a few samples of this study predate the infection). Cell type and time point are not known. What was sequenced was PBMCs or a T cell subset sorted from them (not recorded which). This chain connects TRBV12-3 or TRBV12-4 to TRBJ1-5; the D gene is possibly TRBD1 (6 bases). The CDR3 spells CASSTQGMSANQPQHF. As DNA, the CDR3 is TGTGCCAGCAGTACCCAGGGGATGAGCGCCAATCAGCCCCAGCATTTT.